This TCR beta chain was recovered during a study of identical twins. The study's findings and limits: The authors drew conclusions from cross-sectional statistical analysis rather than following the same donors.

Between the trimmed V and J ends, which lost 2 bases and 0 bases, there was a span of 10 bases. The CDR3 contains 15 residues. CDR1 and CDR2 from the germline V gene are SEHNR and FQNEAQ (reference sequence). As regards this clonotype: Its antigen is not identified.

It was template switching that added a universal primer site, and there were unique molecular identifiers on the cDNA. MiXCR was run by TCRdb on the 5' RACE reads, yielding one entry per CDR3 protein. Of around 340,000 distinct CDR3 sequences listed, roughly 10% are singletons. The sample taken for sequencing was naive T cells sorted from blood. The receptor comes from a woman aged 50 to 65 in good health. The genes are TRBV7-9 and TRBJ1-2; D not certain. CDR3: CASSLMQEANYGYTF. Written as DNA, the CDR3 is TGTGCCAGCAGCTTAATGCAGGAAGCTAACTATGGCTACACCTTC.